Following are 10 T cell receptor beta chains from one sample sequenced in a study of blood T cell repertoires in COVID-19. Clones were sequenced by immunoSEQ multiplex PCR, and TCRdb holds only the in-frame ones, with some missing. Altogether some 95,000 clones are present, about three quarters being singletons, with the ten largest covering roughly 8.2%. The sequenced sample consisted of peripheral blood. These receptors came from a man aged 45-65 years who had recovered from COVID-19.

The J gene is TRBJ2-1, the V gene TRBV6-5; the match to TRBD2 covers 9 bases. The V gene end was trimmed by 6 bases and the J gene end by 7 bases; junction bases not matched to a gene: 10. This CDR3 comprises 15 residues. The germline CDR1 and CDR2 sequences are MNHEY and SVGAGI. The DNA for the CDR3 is TGTGCCAGCAGCCCCCGACTAGCGGCGTGGAATGAGCAGTTCTTC. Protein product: CASSPRLAAWNEQFF.

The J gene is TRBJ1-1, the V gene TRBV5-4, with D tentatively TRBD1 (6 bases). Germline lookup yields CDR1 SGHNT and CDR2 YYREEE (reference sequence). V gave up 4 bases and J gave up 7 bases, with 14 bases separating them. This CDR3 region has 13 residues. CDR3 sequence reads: CASSLGETGEAFF. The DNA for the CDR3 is TGTGCCAGCAGCCTTGGGGAGACAGGTGAAGCTTTCTTT. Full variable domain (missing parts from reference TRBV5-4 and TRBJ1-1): ETGVTQSPTHLIKTRGQQVTLRCSSQSGHNTVSWYQQALGQGPQFIFQYYREEENGRGNFPPRFSGLQFPNYSSELNVNALELDDSALYLCASSLGETGEAFFGQGTRLTVV.

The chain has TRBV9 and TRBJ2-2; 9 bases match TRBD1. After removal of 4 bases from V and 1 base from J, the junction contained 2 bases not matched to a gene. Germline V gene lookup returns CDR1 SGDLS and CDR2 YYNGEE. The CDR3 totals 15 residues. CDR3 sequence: CASSPTGGNTGELFF. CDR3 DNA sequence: TGTGCCAGCAGCCCGACAGGGGGGAACACCGGGGAGCTGTTTTTT.

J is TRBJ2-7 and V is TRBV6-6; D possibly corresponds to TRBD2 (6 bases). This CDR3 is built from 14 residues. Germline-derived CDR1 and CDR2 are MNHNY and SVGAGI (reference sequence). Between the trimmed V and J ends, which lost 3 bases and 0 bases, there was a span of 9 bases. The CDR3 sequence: CASSYGGTSYEQYF. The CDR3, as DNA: TGTGCCAGCAGTTATGGGGGGACCTCCTACGAGCAGTACTTC.

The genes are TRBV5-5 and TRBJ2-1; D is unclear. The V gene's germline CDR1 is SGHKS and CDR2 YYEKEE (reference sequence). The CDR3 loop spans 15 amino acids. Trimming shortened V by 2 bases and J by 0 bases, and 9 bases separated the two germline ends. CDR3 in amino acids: CASSLQPSSYNEQFF. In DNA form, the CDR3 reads TGTGCCAGCAGCTTACAGCCGAGCTCCTACAATGAGCAGTTCTTC.

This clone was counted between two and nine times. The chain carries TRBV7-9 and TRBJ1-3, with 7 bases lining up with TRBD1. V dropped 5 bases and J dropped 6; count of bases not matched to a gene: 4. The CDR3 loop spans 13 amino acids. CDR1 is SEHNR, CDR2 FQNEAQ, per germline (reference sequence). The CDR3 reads CASSLTGANTIYF. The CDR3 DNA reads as TGTGCCAGCAGCCTAACAGGGGCAAACACCATATATTTT.

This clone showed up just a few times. The DNA for the CDR3 is TGTGCCAGCAGGCTGGACAGTAACCGAGCCGGGGAGCTGTTTTTT. This sequence encodes CASRLDSNRAGELFF. This chain uses TRBV2 with TRBJ2-2, with D possibly being TRBD1 (6 bases). V lost 6 bases, J lost 6 bases, and 17 bases lay in between. The CDR3 runs to 15 residues. The germline V gene encodes CDR1 SNHLY and CDR2 FYNNEI.

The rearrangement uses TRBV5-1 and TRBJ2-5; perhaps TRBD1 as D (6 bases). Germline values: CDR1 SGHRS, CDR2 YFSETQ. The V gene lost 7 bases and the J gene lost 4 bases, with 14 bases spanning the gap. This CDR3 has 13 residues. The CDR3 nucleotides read TGCGCCAGCCTGGACAGTTGGCGAGAGACCCAGTACTTC. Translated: CASLDSWRETQYF.

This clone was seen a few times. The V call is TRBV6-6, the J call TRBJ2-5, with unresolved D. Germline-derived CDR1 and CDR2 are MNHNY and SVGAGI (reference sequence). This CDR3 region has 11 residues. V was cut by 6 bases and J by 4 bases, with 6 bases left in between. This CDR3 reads CASSPGETQYF. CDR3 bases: TGTGCCAGCAGCCCGGGAGAGACCCAGTACTTC.

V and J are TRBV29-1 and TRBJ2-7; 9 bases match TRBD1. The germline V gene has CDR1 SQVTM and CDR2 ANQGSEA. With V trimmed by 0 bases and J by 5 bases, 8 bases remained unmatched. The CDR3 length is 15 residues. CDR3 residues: CSVEEGTGSLHEQYF. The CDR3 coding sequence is TGCAGCGTTGAAGAGGGGACAGGGAGTCTACACGAGCAGTACTTC.